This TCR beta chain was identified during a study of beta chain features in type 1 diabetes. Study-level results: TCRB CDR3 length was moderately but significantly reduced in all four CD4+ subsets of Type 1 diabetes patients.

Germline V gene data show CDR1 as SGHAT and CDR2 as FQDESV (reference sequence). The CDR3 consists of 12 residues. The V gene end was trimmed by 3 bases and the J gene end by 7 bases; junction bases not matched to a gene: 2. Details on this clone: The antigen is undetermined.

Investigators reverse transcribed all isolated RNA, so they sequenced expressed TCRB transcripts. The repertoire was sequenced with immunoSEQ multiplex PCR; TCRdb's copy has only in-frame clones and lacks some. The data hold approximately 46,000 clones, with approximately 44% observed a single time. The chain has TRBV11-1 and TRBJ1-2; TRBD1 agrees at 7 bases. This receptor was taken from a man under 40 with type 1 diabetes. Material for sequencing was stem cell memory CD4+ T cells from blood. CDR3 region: CASSFDRAGYTF. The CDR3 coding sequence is TGTGCCAGCAGCTTTGACAGGGCTGGCTACACCTTC.